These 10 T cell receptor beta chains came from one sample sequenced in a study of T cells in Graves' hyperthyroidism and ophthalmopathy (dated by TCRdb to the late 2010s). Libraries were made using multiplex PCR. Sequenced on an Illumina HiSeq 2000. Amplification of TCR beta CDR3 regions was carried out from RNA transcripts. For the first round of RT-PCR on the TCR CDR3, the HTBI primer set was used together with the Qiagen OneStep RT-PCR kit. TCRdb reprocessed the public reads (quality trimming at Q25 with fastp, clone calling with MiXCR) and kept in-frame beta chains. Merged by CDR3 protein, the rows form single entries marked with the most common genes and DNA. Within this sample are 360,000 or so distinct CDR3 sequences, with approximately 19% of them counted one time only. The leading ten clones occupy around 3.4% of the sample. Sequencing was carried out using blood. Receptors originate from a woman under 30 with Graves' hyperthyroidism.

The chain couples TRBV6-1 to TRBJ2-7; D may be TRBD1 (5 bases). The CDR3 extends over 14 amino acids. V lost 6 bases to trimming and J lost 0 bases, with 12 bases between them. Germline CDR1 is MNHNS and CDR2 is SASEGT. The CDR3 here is CASRKTGVSYEQYF. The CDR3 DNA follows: TGTGCCAGCAGGAAAACAGGAGTCTCCTACGAGCAGTACTTC.

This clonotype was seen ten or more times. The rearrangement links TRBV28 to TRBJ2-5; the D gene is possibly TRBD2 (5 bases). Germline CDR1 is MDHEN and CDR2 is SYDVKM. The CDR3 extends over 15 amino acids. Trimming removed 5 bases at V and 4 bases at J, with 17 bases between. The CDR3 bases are TGTGCCAGCAGTCTACTGGGTATCGCGGGAGAGACCCAGTACTTC. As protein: CASSLLGIAGETQYF.

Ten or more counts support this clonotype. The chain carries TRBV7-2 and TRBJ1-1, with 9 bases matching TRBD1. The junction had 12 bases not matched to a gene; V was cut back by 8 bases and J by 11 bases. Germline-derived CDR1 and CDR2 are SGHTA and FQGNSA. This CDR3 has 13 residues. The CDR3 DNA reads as TGTGCCAGCTCTCCGGGGACAGGGACGTCGGCTTTCTTT. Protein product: CASSPGTGTSAFF.

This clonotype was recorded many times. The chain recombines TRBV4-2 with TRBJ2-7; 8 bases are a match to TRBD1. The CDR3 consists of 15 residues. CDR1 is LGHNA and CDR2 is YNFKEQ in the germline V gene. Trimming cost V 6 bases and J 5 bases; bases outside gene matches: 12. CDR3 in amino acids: CASRGATGAADEQYF. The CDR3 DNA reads TGTGCCAGCAGAGGGGCGACAGGGGCGGCCGACGAGCAGTACTTC.

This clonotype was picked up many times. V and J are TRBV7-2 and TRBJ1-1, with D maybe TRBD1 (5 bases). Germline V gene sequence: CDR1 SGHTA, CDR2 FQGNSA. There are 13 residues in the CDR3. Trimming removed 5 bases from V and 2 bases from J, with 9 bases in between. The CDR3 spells CASSVTVNTEAFF. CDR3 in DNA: TGTGCCAGCAGCGTGACAGTTAACACTGAAGCTTTCTTT.

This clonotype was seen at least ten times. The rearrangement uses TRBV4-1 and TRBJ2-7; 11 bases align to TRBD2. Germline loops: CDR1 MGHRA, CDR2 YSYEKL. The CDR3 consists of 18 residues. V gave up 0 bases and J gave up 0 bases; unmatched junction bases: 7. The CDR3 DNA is TGCGCCAGCAGCCAAGACCGTTTAGCGGGGGGGCTCTCCTACGAGCAGTACTTC. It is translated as CASSQDRLAGGLSYEQYF.

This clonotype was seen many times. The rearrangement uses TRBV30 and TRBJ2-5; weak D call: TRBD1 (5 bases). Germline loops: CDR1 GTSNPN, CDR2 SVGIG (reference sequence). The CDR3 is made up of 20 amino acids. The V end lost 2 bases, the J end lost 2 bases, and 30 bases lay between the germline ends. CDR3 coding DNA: TGTGCCTGGAGTAGCCTGGGGTGGCTAGGGGCAAAGTGGGGACAAGAGACCCAGTACTTC. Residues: CAWSSLGWLGAKWGQETQYF.

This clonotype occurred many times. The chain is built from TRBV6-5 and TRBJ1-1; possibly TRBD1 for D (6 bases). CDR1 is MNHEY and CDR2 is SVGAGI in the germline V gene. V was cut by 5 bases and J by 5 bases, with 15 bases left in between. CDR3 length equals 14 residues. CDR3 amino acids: CASSRPTGRTEAFF. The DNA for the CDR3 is TGTGCCAGCAGTCGCCCGACAGGCCGAACTGAAGCTTTCTTT.

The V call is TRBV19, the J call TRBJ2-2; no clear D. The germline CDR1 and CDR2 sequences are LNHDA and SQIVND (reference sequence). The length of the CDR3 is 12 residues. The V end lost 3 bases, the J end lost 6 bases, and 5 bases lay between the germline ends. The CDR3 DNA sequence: TGTGCCAGTAGTATCGGCCCCGGGGAGCTGTTTTTT. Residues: CASSIGPGELFF.

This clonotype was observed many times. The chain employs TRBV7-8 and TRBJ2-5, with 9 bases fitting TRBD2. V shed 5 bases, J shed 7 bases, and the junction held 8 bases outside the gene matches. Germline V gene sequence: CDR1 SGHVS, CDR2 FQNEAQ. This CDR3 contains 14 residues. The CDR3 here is CASSAGTSRGTQYF. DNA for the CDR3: TGTGCCAGCAGCGCGGGGACTAGCAGGGGGACCCAGTACTTC.